The 30 T cell receptor beta chains below come from one sample, sequenced in a study of T-cell memory formation after mild COVID-19. TCRdb reprocessed the 5' RACE reads with MiXCR, giving one entry per CDR3 protein. The table lists approximately 88,000 distinct CDR3 sequences, 20% to 25% of them singletons. The sequenced sample consisted of PBMCs or a T cell subset sorted from them (not recorded which). These TCRs come from a man aged 18 to 30 who had mild COVID-19 (a few samples of this study predate the infection). Cell type and time point are not known.

The rearrangement links TRBV20-1 to TRBJ1-1, with a possible D match to TRBD1 (5 bases). Trimming cost V 5 bases and J 1 base, with 14 bases left between them. Germline loops: CDR1 DFQATT, CDR2 SNEGSKA (reference sequence). CDR3 length equals 14 residues. The DNA for the CDR3 is TGCAGTGCTTCCCGTCGTGGGACGAACACTGAAGCTTTCTTT. It translates to CSASRRGTNTEAFF.

V is TRBV29-1 and J is TRBJ2-3, with TRBD2 identical over 7 bases. V gave up 1 base and J gave up 2 bases; unmatched junction bases: 9. The CDR3 sequence is 16 residues long. The germline CDR1 and CDR2 sequences are SQVTM and ANQGSEA. The CDR3 sequence: CSVEAGLAEITDTQYF. CDR3 sequence (DNA): TGCAGCGTTGAAGCAGGGCTAGCGGAGATCACAGATACGCAGTATTTT.

CDR3 loop: CASSHSRRGTEKLFF. CDR3 DNA sequence: TGTGCCAGCAGCCATTCAAGGAGGGGGACTGAAAAACTGTTTTTT. This chain connects TRBV3-1 to TRBJ1-4, with D possibly TRBD1 on 6 matching bases. The CDR3 covers 15 residues. From germline, CDR1 is LGHDT and CDR2 YNNKEL (reference sequence). V lost 3 bases and J 7 bases, leaving 15 bases between the germline ends.

The V call is TRBV4-3, the J call TRBJ1-6; 7 positions agree with TRBD1. J lost 10 bases, V lost 3 bases, and 6 bases had no gene match. CDR1 is LGHNA, CDR2 YSLEER, per germline. The CDR3 loop spans 14 amino acids. CDR3 amino acids: CASSQKGTASPLHF. In nucleotides, the CDR3 is TGCGCCAGCAGCCAGAAAGGGACAGCCTCACCCCTCCACTTT.

The table lists this clonotype with a few counts. This chain joins TRBV11-3 and TRBJ2-3, with unresolved D. The CDR3 has 13 residues. Trimming shortened V by 5 bases and J by 2 bases, and 8 bases separated the two germline ends. Germline loops: CDR1 SGHNT, CDR2 YENEEA. The CDR3 sequence is CASSSENTDTQYF. The CDR3 DNA reads as TGTGCCAGCAGCAGCGAAAACACAGATACGCAGTATTTT.

The chain joins TRBV5-6 to TRBJ2-5, with 7 bases fitting TRBD2. V lost 5 bases and J lost 5; bases outside the gene matches: 9. In germline, CDR1 is SGHDT, CDR2 YYEEEE. CDR3 length: 14 amino acids. CDR3 sequence reads: CASRLAAYRETQYF. The DNA for the CDR3 is TGTGCCAGCAGGCTAGCGGCCTACCGGGAGACCCAGTACTTC.

The V gene is TRBV5-1, the J gene TRBJ2-4; perhaps TRBD2 as D (7 bases). V was trimmed by 3 bases and J by 5 bases, leaving 12 bases between them. In germline, CDR1 is SGHRS, CDR2 YFSETQ. This CDR3 is built from 14 residues. CDR3 residues: CASSSPGGQNIQYF. For the CDR3, the DNA is TGCGCCAGCAGCTCGCCGGGGGGCCAAAACATTCAGTACTTC.

The chain links TRBV4-1 to TRBJ2-3, with D unresolved. The germline gives CDR1 MGHRA, CDR2 YSYEKL. V was shortened by 3 bases and J by 1 base, with 14 bases between the two germline ends. This CDR3 spans 16 amino acids. In DNA, the CDR3 is TGCGCCAGCAGCCAGCCGGTGGGTGAGGGCACAGATACGCAGTATTTT. Residues: CASSQPVGEGTDTQYF.

This clonotype was observed a few times. This chain joins TRBV4-1 and TRBJ1-5, with D maybe TRBD1 (5 bases). The CDR3 contains 15 residues. With 2 bases removed from V and 2 bases from J, the gap between germline ends came to 10 bases. Germline V gene sequence: CDR1 MGHRA, CDR2 YSYEKL. This CDR3 reads CASSQTGAGNQPQHF. DNA of the CDR3: TGCGCCAGCAGCCAAACCGGGGCCGGCAATCAGCCCCAGCATTTT.

The chain combines TRBV6-4 with TRBJ2-2, with D possibly being TRBD2 (5 bases). Per the germline V gene, CDR1 is MRHNA and CDR2 is SNTAGT. This CDR3 has 14 amino acids. V was pared by 6 bases and J by 5 bases, with 13 bases between. The CDR3 nucleotides are TGTGCCAGCAGCTACCGAGGCGGGACCGGGGAGCTGTTTTTT. Its protein product is CASSYRGGTGELFF.

This clonotype was recorded a few times. This chain links TRBV7-9 with TRBJ2-1, with unresolved D. Germline assignment: CDR1 SEHNR and CDR2 FQNEAQ (reference sequence). The CDR3 runs 13 residues. Trimming took off 5 bases at V and 6 bases at J, with 11 bases between the two ends. For the CDR3, the DNA is TGTGCCAGCAGCCCTCGAGGTGGCAATGAGCAGTTCTTC. Amino acids: CASSPRGGNEQFF.

This clonotype has only a few counts. The gene calls are TRBV6-2 or TRBV6-3 and TRBJ2-7; 10 bases map to TRBD1. CDR3 length: 14 residues. Per the germline V gene, CDR1 is MNHEY and CDR2 is SVGEGT. V was pared by 5 bases and J by 5 bases, with 6 bases of the junction left unmatched. CDR3 nucleotides: TGTGCCAGCAGTCTCCCGGGACAGGGGAACGAGCAGTACGTC. It specifies CASSLPGQGNEQYV.

In this sample, this clonotype turned up a few times. The chain links TRBV5-1 to TRBJ2-7; tentative D call: TRBD2 (5 bases). Trimming cost V 0 bases and J 6 bases, with 13 bases left between them. CDR1 is SGHRS and CDR2 is YFSETQ in the germline V gene. The CDR3 runs to 14 residues. The chain's CDR3 is CASSLEPGDPEQYF. In DNA, the CDR3 is TGCGCCAGCAGCTTGGAACCCGGGGATCCCGAGCAGTACTTC. Full variable domain (rest looked up from reference TRBV5-1 and TRBJ2-7): KAGVTQTPRYLIKTRGQQVTLSCSPISGHRSVSWYQQTPGQGLQFLFEYFSETQRNKGNFPGRFSGRQFSNSRSEMNVSTLELGDSALYLCASSLEPGDPEQYFGPGTRLTVT.

This sequence joins TRBV7-2 and TRBJ2-1; 9 bases line up with TRBD2. This CDR3 has 16 amino acids. Germline CDR1 SGHTA, CDR2 FQGNSA. Unmatched junction bases numbered 4, after V lost 4 bases and J lost 0 bases. The CDR3 DNA sequence: TGTGCCAGCAGCTCCAGTAGCGGGGGCTCCTACAATGAGCAGTTCTTC. This gives the protein CASSSSSGGSYNEQFF.

This clonotype was observed a single time. The chain is built from TRBV11-2 and TRBJ1-4; TRBD1 aligns across 8 bases. V was pared by 5 bases and J by 8 bases, with 13 bases of the junction left unmatched. Germline CDR1 and CDR2: SGHAT and FQNNGV. CDR3 length: 16 amino acids. CDR3 loop: CASSRGGTGSAEKLFF. The DNA for the CDR3 is TGTGCCAGCAGCCGTGGAGGGACAGGCTCCGCCGAAAAACTGTTTTTT.

In this sample, this clonotype is large. The chain uses TRBV14 and TRBJ1-2, with 9 bases matching TRBD1. V lost 5 bases to trimming and J lost 2 bases; unmatched junction nucleotides: 0. The CDR3 extends over 13 amino acids. Germline V gene sequence: CDR1 SGHDN, CDR2 FVKESK. The CDR3, as DNA: TGTGCCAGCAGCGGGACAGGGAACTATGGCTACACCTTC. Translated: CASSGTGNYGYTF.

The sample holds many counts of this clonotype. This chain joins TRBV20-1 and TRBJ2-5, with 10 bases fitting TRBD2. The CDR3 runs 16 residues. Germline trimming cut 1 base from V and 5 bases from J; bases unmatched to any gene: 10. The germline V gene has CDR1 DFQATT and CDR2 SNEGSKA (reference sequence). The CDR3 DNA reads as TGCAGTGCTAGAGCCAGCGGGGGGGCTGACTGGGAGACCCAGTACTTC. Its translation is CSARASGGADWETQYF.

This clonotype has only a few counts. The CDR3 bases are TGCGCCAGCAGCCCGGGACAGGGGGCTCTTGGCACTGAAGCTTTCTTT. Its protein product is CASSPGQGALGTEAFF. The rearrangement links TRBV4-3 to TRBJ1-1; 12 bases are a match to TRBD1. The trim removed 4 bases at V and 4 bases at J, leaving 7 bases unmatched. Germline V gives CDR1 LGHNA, CDR2 YSLEER. This CDR3 comprises 16 residues.

This clonotype turned up a few times. In DNA, the CDR3 is TGTGCCAGCAGCCTCAACAGAGATGAGCAGTTCTTC. Translated: CASSLNRDEQFF. This chain links TRBV5-5 with TRBJ2-1; D call uncertain. CDR1 is SGHKS and CDR2 is YYEKEE in the germline V gene (reference sequence). CDR3 length: 12 residues. V was clipped by 4 bases and J by 8 bases, with 10 bases between them.

In its sample, this clonotype was seen many times. J is TRBJ1-6 and V is TRBV6-2 or TRBV6-3, with a weak D call TRBD1 (5 bases). Germline-derived CDR1 and CDR2 are MNHEY and SVGEGT. V was cut by 4 bases and J by 8 bases, with 9 bases left in between. CDR3 length: 13 residues. CDR3 protein: CASSFREHSPLHF. The CDR3 nucleotides read TGTGCCAGCAGTTTCAGGGAACATTCACCCCTCCACTTT.

This clonotype has only a few counts. CDR3 residues: CASSFNDRGSREAFF. In DNA form, the CDR3 reads TGTGCCAGCAGCTTTAACGACAGAGGGTCTCGTGAGGCTTTCTTT. The chain carries TRBV7-9 and TRBJ1-1; a possible D gene is TRBD1 (5 bases). V dropped 3 bases and J dropped 11 bases, with 22 bases sitting between them. The CDR3 contains 15 residues. Germline V gene lookup returns CDR1 SEHNR and CDR2 FQNEAQ (reference sequence).

This clonotype was recorded a few times. The gene calls are TRBV21-1 and TRBJ2-3; the D segment call TRBD2 is taken from the table without a DNA check. TRBV21-1 is reported as a pseudogene. The CDR3 totals 18 residues. The CDR3 sequence is CASSKVSVGLAGDDTQYF. The CDR3 nucleotides are TGTGCCAGCAGCAAAGTTAGTGTCGGACTAGCGGGGGACGATACGCAGTATTTT.

This chain joins TRBV7-9 and TRBJ1-2; D is perhaps TRBD1 (6 bases). Germline-derived CDR1 and CDR2 are SEHNR and FQNEAQ (reference sequence). With 4 bases removed from V and 4 bases from J, the gap between germline ends came to 13 bases. CDR3 length: 14 amino acids. CDR3 residues: CASSSGAGVYGYTF. The CDR3, as DNA: TGTGCCAGCAGCTCTGGGGCAGGGGTCTATGGCTACACCTTC. Variable domain in full (rest from reference TRBV7-9 and TRBJ1-2): DTGVSQNPRHKITKRGQNVTFRCDPISEHNRLYWYRQTLGQGPEFLTYFQNEAQLEKSRLLSDRFSAERPKGSFSTLEIQRTEQGDSAMYLCASSSGAGVYGYTFGSGTRLTVV.

This clonotype counts as medium-sized. The chain joins TRBV19 to TRBJ1-1; D gene uncertain. CDR1 and CDR2 (germline): LNHDA, SQIVND (reference sequence). CDR3 length equals 14 residues. Between the trimmed V and J ends, which lost 6 bases and 3 bases, there was a span of 14 bases. The CDR3 reads CASRSAGPYTEAFF. In nucleotides, the CDR3 is TGTGCCAGTAGGAGTGCTGGGCCCTACACTGAAGCTTTCTTT.

The V call is TRBV4-1, the J call TRBJ1-1, with 7 bases that match TRBD1. The V gene's germline CDR1 is MGHRA and CDR2 YSYEKL. The junction had 4 bases not matched to a gene; V was cut back by 0 bases and J by 0 bases. The CDR3 length is 16 residues. CDR3 in amino acids: CASSQDPGTVNTEAFF. CDR3 DNA sequence: TGCGCCAGCAGCCAAGACCCCGGGACAGTGAACACTGAAGCTTTCTTT.

The chain has TRBV7-2 and TRBJ1-6, with D perhaps TRBD1 (5 bases). CDR3 length: 14 amino acids. V dropped 5 bases and J dropped 10 bases, with 15 bases sitting between them. Germline lookup yields CDR1 SGHTA and CDR2 FQGNSA. CDR3 residues: CASSRNTGYSPLHF. CDR3 nucleotide sequence: TGTGCCAGCAGCCGGAATACAGGATACTCACCCCTCCACTTT. Supplemented by reference TRBV7-2 and TRBJ1-6, the full variable domain reads GAGVSQSPSNKVTEKGKDVELRCDPISGHTALYWYRQSLGQGLEFLIYFQGNSAPDKSGLPSDRFSAERTGGSVSTLTIQRTQQEDSAVYLCASSRNTGYSPLHFGNGTRLTVT.

CDR3 sequence (DNA): TGTGCCAGCAGCTTAGTGGGCGGGGGGGCGAGTGAGCAGTTCTTC. Residues: CASSLVGGGASEQFF. V gene TRBV7-9 combines with J gene TRBJ2-1; TRBD2 matches 9 bases. In germline, CDR1 is SEHNR, CDR2 FQNEAQ (reference sequence). Trimming took 1 base from V and 9 from J; bases not matched to a gene: 7. The CDR3 runs to 15 residues.

The sample holds one count of this clonotype. The chain combines TRBV27 with TRBJ2-1, with 8 bases that match TRBD1. Germline V gives CDR1 MNHEY, CDR2 SMNVEV (reference sequence). CDR3 size: 14 residues. The V gene end was trimmed by 0 bases and the J gene end by 9 bases; junction bases not matched to a gene: 4. The CDR3 DNA reads as TGTGCCAGCAGTTTATCCCAGGGGGCGGCTGAGCAGTTCTTC. Amino acids: CASSLSQGAAEQFF.

The chain uses TRBV5-5 and TRBJ1-5; D ambiguous. Germline V lookup: CDR1 SGHKS, CDR2 YYEKEE (reference sequence). V lost 2 bases, J lost 4 bases, and 10 bases lay in between. This CDR3 region has 14 residues. The CDR3 DNA sequence: TGTGCCAGCAGCTTACGGACCATGAATCAGCCCCAGCATTTT. Amino acid sequence: CASSLRTMNQPQHF.

This clonotype was counted between two and nine times. The V call is TRBV6-5, the J call TRBJ1-1; tentative D call: TRBD1 (6 bases). The germline V gene has CDR1 MNHEY and CDR2 SVGAGI. Trimming removed 6 bases from V and 1 base from J, with 15 bases in between. The CDR3 has 15 amino acids. The CDR3 loop reads CASSPDRVTNTEAFF. In nucleotides, the CDR3 is TGTGCCAGCAGCCCGGACAGAGTAACGAACACTGAAGCTTTCTTT.